This T cell receptor beta chain was recorded in a study of T-cell reconstitution after alpha-beta-depleted transplantation in children. Study-wide points: One year after transplant, T-cell counts and diversity came mostly from newly produced T cells. Some patients' high day-60 TCRbeta diversity was attributed to recipient cells surviving conditioning. About two months after transplant, alpha-beta T cells reportedly came from several hundred expanded graft clones.

TCRbeta library preparation incorporated unique molecular identifiers. In TCRdb, the PCR reads were re-called with MiXCR into one record per CDR3 protein. There are a few hundred thousand distinct CDR3 sequences in the sample; roughly 25% occur only once, and roughly 11% lies in the top ten. This clonotype was recorded a few times. What it binds is not known. This CDR3 has 16 amino acids. Germline-derived CDR1 and CDR2 are SEHNR and FQNEAQ (reference sequence). V was shortened by 3 bases and J by 2 bases, with 15 bases between the two germline ends. The sequence derives from a male patient aged 10 to 17 who had a stem cell transplant for acute lymphoblastic leukemia, so the T cells may come from the graft donor. The sample was PBMCs, mostly from graft donor cells, taken 180 days after TCRalphabeta/CD19-depleted stem cell transplant. The V and J genes are TRBV7-9 and TRBJ2-3, with TRBD1 as a possible D gene (6 bases). For the CDR3, the DNA is TGTGCCAGCAGCTTTCCCACGCGACAGGTCACAGATACGCAGTATTTT. As protein: CASSFPTRQVTDTQYF.